The entry below describes one T cell receptor (beta chain). What it recognizes is unknown. This likely comes from a read error, as the CDR3 has no conserved phenylalanine or tryptophan at its end. The data are from a study of post-analysis software for immune sequencing data. Overall study findings and caveats: Higher frequency in patients than in controls was seen for roughly five TRBV segments, with TRBV5-6, TRBV5-1 and TRBV20-1 among them. Controls' normalized Chao1 diversity significantly exceeded that of multiple sclerosis patients.

V lost 2 bases, J lost 8 bases, and 13 bases lay in between. This CDR3 is built from 14 residues. The TCR beta cDNA libraries contained unique molecular identifiers. cDNA molecules numbering 400,000 to 550,000 came from approximately 1 to 10 million T cells. TCRdb passed the PCR reads through MiXCR, listing each CDR3 protein once. The sample holds over 150,000 distinct CDR3 sequences, 30% seen once. The sequence was collected from a girl aged 5 to 17 with multiple sclerosis. Specimen: blood. The chain links TRBV12-3 or TRBV12-4 to TRBJ2-1; D is possibly TRBD1 (7 bases). CDR3 DNA: TGTGCCAGCAGTTTACGGACAGGAGGGGATGAGCAGTTCTCC. Its translation is CASSLRTGGDEQFS.